This T cell receptor beta chain emerged from a study of blood T cell repertoires in COVID-19. The germline CDR1 and CDR2 sequences are MGHDK and SYGVNS. CDR3 length: 16 residues. After removal of 5 bases from V and 6 bases from J, the junction contained 9 bases not matched to a gene. Measured with immunoSEQ multiplex PCR; TCRdb has only the in-frame clones, and not every one. The data show approximately 160,000 clones, 84% seen once. The sample holds a few counts of this clone. This receptor was identified in a man younger than 35 with active or convalescent COVID-19. The chain couples TRBV25-1 to TRBJ1-6; 8 bases align to TRBD1. The source material was peripheral blood. This CDR3 is CASSNTRQGSNSPLHF. For the CDR3, the DNA is TGTGCCAGCAGTAACACGCGACAGGGGAGTAATTCACCCCTCCACTTT. The full variable domain, its missing parts supplied by reference TRBV25-1 and TRBJ1-6, is EADIYQTPRYLVIGTGKKITLECSQTMGHDKMYWYQQDPGMELHLIHYSYGVNSTEKGDLSSESTVSRIRTEHFPLTLESARPSHTSQYLCASSNTRQGSNSPLHFGNGTRLTVT.